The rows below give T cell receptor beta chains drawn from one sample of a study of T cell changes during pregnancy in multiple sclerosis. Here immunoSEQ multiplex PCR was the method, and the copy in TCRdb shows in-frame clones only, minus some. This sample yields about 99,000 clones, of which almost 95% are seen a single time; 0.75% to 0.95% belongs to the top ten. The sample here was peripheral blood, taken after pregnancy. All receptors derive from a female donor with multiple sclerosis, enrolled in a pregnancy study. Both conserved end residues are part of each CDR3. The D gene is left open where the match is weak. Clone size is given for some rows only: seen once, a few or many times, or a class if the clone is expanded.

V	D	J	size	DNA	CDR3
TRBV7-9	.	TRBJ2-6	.	TGTGCCAGCAGCCTTCATCCGACAGGGGCCAACGTCCTGACTTTC	CASSLHPTGANVLTF
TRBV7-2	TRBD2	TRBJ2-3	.	TGTGCCAGCAGCTTCAACGGGAGGGCCGCAGATACGCAGTATTTT	CASSFNGRAADTQYF
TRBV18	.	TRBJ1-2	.	TGTGCCAGCTCACAAGCGGGGGTAGACTATGGCTACACCTTC	CASSQAGVDYGYTF
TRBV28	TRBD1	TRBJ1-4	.	TGTGCCAGCAGCTCGGGGGCGACAGGGATTAATGAAAAACTGTTTTTT	CASSSGATGINEKLFF
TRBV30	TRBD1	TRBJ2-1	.	TGTGCCTGGAGTGTCGGGGACAGGGCTTACAATGAGCAGTTCTTC	CAWSVGDRAYNEQFF
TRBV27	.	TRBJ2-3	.	TGTGCCAGCAGTTTATCGAGGGGGACAGATACGCAGTATTTT	CASSLSRGTDTQYF
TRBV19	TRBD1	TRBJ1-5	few	TGTGCCAGTAGAACTCGACAGGGGATTAATCAGCCCCAGCATTTT	CASRTRQGINQPQHF
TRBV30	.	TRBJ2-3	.	TGTGCCTGGAGTGTTCGAGATACGCAGTATTTT	CAWSVRDTQYF
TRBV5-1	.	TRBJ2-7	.	TGCGCCAGTAGGAGGTTCGGGGGAAAGGACGCCTCCTACGAGCAGTACTTC	CASRRFGGKDASYEQYF
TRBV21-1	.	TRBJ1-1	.	TGTGCCAGCAGCCCCGCGGCGGGGGAAGGCACTGAAGCTTTCTTT	CASSPAAGEGTEAFF
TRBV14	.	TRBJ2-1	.	TGTGCCAGCAGCCCACGGCGGGGGCAAGCGGAGCAGCCCTACAATGAGCAGTTCTTC	CASSPRRGQAEQPYNEQFF
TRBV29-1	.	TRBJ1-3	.	TGCAGCGTTCAGGGTAACGGAAACACCATATATTTT	CSVQGNGNTIYF
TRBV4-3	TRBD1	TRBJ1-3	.	TGCGCCAGCAGCCCAGACAGGGTATCTGGAAACACCATATATTTT	CASSPDRVSGNTIYF
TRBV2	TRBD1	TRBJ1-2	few	TGTGCCAGCAGTCACTCCGGGACAGGGGAATACGGCTACACCTTC	CASSHSGTGEYGYTF
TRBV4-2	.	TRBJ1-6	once	TGTGCCAGCAGCCAAGACCGACTGGGTAATTCACCCCTCCACTTT	CASSQDRLGNSPLHF
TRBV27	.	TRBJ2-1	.	TGTGCCAGCAGTTCTCCCACAGGGACTGAGCAGTTCTTC	CASSSPTGTEQFF
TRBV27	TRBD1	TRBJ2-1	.	TGTGCCAGCGAAGGACAGGGGTACAATGAGCAGTTCTTC	CASEGQGYNEQFF
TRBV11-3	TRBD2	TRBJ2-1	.	TGTGCCAGCAGCTCCGTAGCGGGGGGGTCCAATGAGCAGTTCTTC	CASSSVAGGSNEQFF
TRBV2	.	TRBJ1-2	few	TGTGCCAGCAGAGGTGCGGCCCACACCTTC	CASRGAAHTF
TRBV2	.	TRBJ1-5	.	TGTGCCATCGCGACGGTCGGGCGGGGCAATCAGCCCCAGCATTTT	CAIATVGRGNQPQHF
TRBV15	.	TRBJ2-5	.	TGTGCCACCAGCAGCTATAGCGGTGGGGGCCAAGAGACCCAGTACTTC	CATSSYSGGGQETQYF
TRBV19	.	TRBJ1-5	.	TGTGCCAGTACCTCCTCTGACACAGACCTTAATCAGCCCCAGCATTTT	CASTSSDTDLNQPQHF
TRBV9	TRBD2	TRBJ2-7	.	TGTGCCAGCAGCATTGGATCTAGCGGGGCCTACGAGCAGTACTTC	CASSIGSSGAYEQYF
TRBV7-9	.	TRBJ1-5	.	TGTGCCAGCAGCTTATTTTCGGGAGGGGGGATGGGTCAGCCCCAGCATTTT	CASSLFSGGGMGQPQHF
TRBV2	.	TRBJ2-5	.	TGTGCCAGCGGGGGACATTCGGGCGAGACCCAGTACTTC	CASGGHSGETQYF
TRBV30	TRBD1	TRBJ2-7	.	TGTGCCTGGAGTGTAGGGGGCACCTACGAGCAGTACTTC	CAWSVGGTYEQYF
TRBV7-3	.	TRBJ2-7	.	TGTGCCAGCAGCTTAACGGCAGGGGCCCTATACGAGCAGTACTTC	CASSLTAGALYEQYF
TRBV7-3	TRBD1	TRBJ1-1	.	TGTGCCAGCAGCGCAGGGGGGAGAACTGAAGCTTTCTTT	CASSAGGRTEAFF
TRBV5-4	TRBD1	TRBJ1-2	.	TGTGCCAGCAGTGCGCGACAGGGGGAGGGCTACACCTTC	CASSARQGEGYTF
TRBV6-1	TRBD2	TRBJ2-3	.	TGTGCCAGCAGTGAGGCTAGCGGGAGGATTCGTACAGATACGCAGTATTTT	CASSEASGRIRTDTQYF